This T cell receptor beta chain appears in the sequencing data of a study of T cell repertoires in cytomegalovirus infection. Overall study: Public TCR beta signatures marked donors with CMV infection and the matching HLA. Study-level points and caveats: Clonotype analysis showed dominance of the ex vivo response by HLA-C-restricted CMV-specific TCR beta clonotypes.

Note on this clonotype: Its specificity is unknown. Being one base from a much bigger clone, this may be a read error.

In germline, CDR1 is SGHVS, CDR2 FNYEAQ. With 0 bases clipped from V and 3 bases from J, the junction kept 8 bases outside the gene matches. CDR3 length: 16 amino acids. TCRdb redid the calling of the reads with MiXCR, one entry per CDR3 protein. Among about 490,000 distinct CDR3 sequences listed, 16% were seen once. The chain uses TRBV7-6 and TRBJ2-7; 7 positions agree with TRBD1. The sequenced material came from CD8+ T cells from PBMCs. This clonotype was sampled from a human donor in good health (CMV status not recorded). Some clones in this sample may be carry-over from other donors' samples. The CDR3 here is CASSLADRVHSYEQYF. For the CDR3, the DNA is TGTGCCAGCAGCTTAGCCGACAGGGTACACAGCTACGAGCAGTACTTC.